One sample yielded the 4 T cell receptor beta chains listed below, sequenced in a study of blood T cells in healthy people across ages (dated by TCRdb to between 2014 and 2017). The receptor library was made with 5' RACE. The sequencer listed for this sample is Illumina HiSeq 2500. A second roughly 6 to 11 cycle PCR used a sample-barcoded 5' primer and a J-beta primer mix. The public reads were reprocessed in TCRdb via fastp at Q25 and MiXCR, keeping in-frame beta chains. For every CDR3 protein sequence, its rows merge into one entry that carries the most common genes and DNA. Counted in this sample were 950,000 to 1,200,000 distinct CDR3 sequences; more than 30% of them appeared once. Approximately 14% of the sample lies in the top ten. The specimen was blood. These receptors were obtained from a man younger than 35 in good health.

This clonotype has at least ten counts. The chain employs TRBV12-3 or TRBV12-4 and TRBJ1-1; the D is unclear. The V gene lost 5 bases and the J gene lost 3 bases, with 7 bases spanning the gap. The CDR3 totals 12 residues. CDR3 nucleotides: TGTGCCAGCAGTCCGAGGTACACTGAAGCTTTCTTT. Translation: CASSPRYTEAFF.

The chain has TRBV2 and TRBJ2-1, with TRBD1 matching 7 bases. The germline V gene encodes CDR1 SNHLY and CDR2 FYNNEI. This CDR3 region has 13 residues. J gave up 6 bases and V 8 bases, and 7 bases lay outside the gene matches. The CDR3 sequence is CASAGGQGNEQFF. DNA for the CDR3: TGTGCCAGCGCAGGGGGTCAAGGCAATGAGCAGTTCTTC. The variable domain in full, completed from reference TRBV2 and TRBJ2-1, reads EPEVTQTPSHQVTQMGQEVILRCVPISNHLYFYWYRQILGQKVEFLVSFYNNEISEKSEIFDDQFSVERPDGSNFTLKIRSTKLEDSAMYFCASAGGQGNEQFFGPGTRLTVL.

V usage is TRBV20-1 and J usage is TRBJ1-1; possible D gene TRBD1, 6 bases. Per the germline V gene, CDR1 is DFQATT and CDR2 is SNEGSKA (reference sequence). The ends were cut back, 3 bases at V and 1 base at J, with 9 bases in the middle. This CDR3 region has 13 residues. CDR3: CSASRGWNTEAFF. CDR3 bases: TGCAGTGCTAGCAGGGGATGGAACACTGAAGCTTTCTTT.

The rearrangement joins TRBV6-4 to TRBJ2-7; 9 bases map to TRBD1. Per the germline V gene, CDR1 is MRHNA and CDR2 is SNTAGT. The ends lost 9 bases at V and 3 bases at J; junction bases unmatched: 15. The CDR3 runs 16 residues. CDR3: CARNGIEGQGIYEQYF. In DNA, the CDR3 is TGTGCCAGAAACGGAATAGAAGGACAGGGGATCTACGAGCAGTACTTC.